This T cell receptor beta chain was found in a study of T cells in Graves' hyperthyroidism and ophthalmopathy. Trimming took off 6 bases at V and 5 bases at J, with 24 bases between the two ends. The CDR3 sequence is 17 residues long. Using RNA transcripts as the source, TCR beta CDR3 regions were amplified. First-round RT-PCR with HTBI primers amplified the TCR CDR3 region. TCRdb passed the multiplex PCR reads through MiXCR, listing each CDR3 protein once. The sample includes around 350,000 distinct CDR3 sequences, nearly 15% of them seen just once. Lactation, pregnancy, other autoimmune disease or uncontrolled infection led to exclusion of patients. In making diagnoses, clinical symptoms, serum thyroxine and TRAb, thyroid ultrasound and orbital computed tomography were all used. PBMCs were obtained from 10 ml fresh peripheral blood.

Sequencing was carried out using blood. This clonotype originated in a woman in her sixties or seventies with Graves' ophthalmopathy. This rearrangement joins TRBV12-3 or TRBV12-4 to TRBJ2-3, with D unclear. CDR3: CASSPGLVRYSRDTQYF. The CDR3 region has the DNA TGTGCCAGCAGCCCTGGGCTAGTGCGTTATTCCAGAGATACGCAGTATTTT.